Given below is one TCR beta chain in context. This clonotype occurred many times. The antigen it recognizes is unknown. No base quality values were provided; no much bigger clone lies one nucleotide off. The data were taken from a study of Graves' ophthalmopathy and Graves' hyperthyroidism (dated 2018 in TCRdb). Notes on the research overall: Hyperthyroidism was defined as stable when no progression to ophthalmopathy occurred within 18 months of follow-up. To explore V-J signatures that distinguish ophthalmopathy from hyperthyroidism, a discovery set of under 110 patients was enrolled, made up of 43 with ophthalmopathy and 57 with stable hyperthyroidism. Following sample collection, hyperthyroidism patients were given methimazole at a starting dose of 30 mg daily, and ophthalmopathy patients were given high-dose intravenous methylprednisolone. The study used TCR beta repertoire signatures to distinguish Graves' ophthalmopathy from Graves' hyperthyroidism and to predict progression to ophthalmopathy. An independent validation cohort was composed of 18 to 20 hyperthyroidism patients and roughly 16 patients who later progressed from hyperthyroidism to ophthalmopathy. In roughly 6 hyperthyroidism patients, the T-cell repertoire of thyroid tissue was compared with the T-cell repertoire of blood. In total, approximately 130 blood samples were TCR-sequenced: around 42 ophthalmopathy, roughly 80 hyperthyroidism and around 17 hyperthyroidism-to-ophthalmopathy patients.

Broader findings and caveats from the paper: Ophthalmopathy was separated from stable hyperthyroidism by the 13-signature model with more than 85% sensitivity and 81.08% specificity in cross-validation and with 80%/75% in the test set. In validation, the model predicted ophthalmopathy progression with less than 71% sensitivity and 72.22% specificity; eleven to twelve predicted patients were CT-confirmed with GO in a median of approximately six months. No statistical method was used to set the sample size in advance, and the investigators knew which group each participant was assigned to. Among expanded thyroid clonotypes with frequency above 0.001, most also showed up in blood, which suggests that blood repertoires may reflect the thyroid immune response.

Patients with hyperthyroidism were aged 18 to 65 years, had been newly diagnosed, and had a disease duration of less than 2 months. Patients were excluded if they had other autoimmune diseases, uncontrolled infections, pregnancy or lactation. Clinical symptoms, serum thyroxine, TRAb, thyroid ultrasound and orbital computed tomography were used for diagnosis. Trizol reagent was used to extract the total RNA, and its quality was then checked on an Agilent 2100 Bioanalyzer. For repertoire sequencing, the TCR beta CDR3 regions were amplified from RNA transcripts. The first round of RT-PCR was done with HTBI primers and the Qiagen OneStep RT-PCR kit, and was followed by a second round of multiplex PCR, then size selection and purification. Libraries were sequenced paired-end with 100 bp reads on an Illumina HiSeq2000. Under the source paper's analysis protocol: Reads were processed with SOAPnuke, discarding reads with adapters, uncalled bases, mean Phred below 15, or no exact constant-primer or identifier match. COPE v1.2.5 was used to merge high-quality paired reads. Each unique nucleotide sequence was treated as a clonotype, and MiTCR v1.1 was used to align the clonotypes to the IMGT TRB V, D and J references. Only V-J combinations with frequency above 0.0001 were analysed, covering 98% to 99.2% of repertoires. A TCR clonal expansion and chaos score per V-J combination was defined as the ratio of F50 clonal expansion to chaos observed in the TCRdist matrix. Welch's t-statistics and random forest were used to reduce the features to 10 to 15 V-J combinations, which were then used as input to a naive Bayes classifier. Thyroid-blood repertoire similarity was quantified with the Morisita-Horn index. Clones were called with MiXCR by TCRdb after fastp trimmed the public reads at Q25, and only in-frame beta chains were retained. Identical CDR3 protein sequences are pooled into one entry, listed with their most common genes and DNA. It is TCRdb's table, rather than the study itself, that gives the V and J calls and clone size. Across this sample there are 500,000 to 700,000 distinct CDR3 sequences, with under 40% seen only once. The ten largest clones add up to about 4% of the sample.

Measured from the cysteine to the phenylalanine, the CDR3 is 14 residues long. Left in the record is the CDR3 DNA by itself, 42 bases read in frame from the first base. CDR1 SGHTA and CDR2 FQGNSA are derived from the germline V gene. Trimming removed 2 bases from V and 5 bases from J, leaving 10 bases between the germline ends. The TCR comes from an adult man with Graves' hyperthyroidism. The sequence joins TRBV7-2 to TRBJ1-5, with the D gene not clear enough to name. Sequenced input: peripheral blood or thyroid tissue (not recorded which). At the DNA level, the sequence is TGTGCCAGCAGCTTAAAATCTTATGATCAGCCCCAGCATTTT. This codes for CASSLKSYDQPQHF. Where the CDR3 stops, the reference TRBV7-2 and TRBJ1-5 genes take over; the full variable domain is GAGVSQSPSNKVTEKGKDVELRCDPISGHTALYWYRQSLGQGLEFLIYFQGNSAPDKSGLPSDRFSAERTGGSVSTLTIQRTQQEDSAVYLCASSLKSYDQPQHFGDGTRLSIL.